A single T cell receptor beta chain is shown here with its context. This sample stems from a study of shared clonotypes between healthy human individuals. Only in-frame clones appear in the TCRdb table, and some are missing; sequencing was by immunoSEQ multiplex PCR. The repertoire consists of about 470,000 clones, with roughly 83% occurring once and the leading ten covering about 12%. CDR1 SGHRS and CDR2 YFSETQ come from the germline V gene. Trimming took off 0 bases at V and 3 bases at J, with 7 bases between the two ends. The CDR3 contains 14 residues. The receptor's source is a woman aged 40 to 50 in good health. Some clones in this sample may be carry-over from other donors' samples. The chain links TRBV5-1 to TRBJ1-5; no clear D. Sequenced sample: PBMCs. The CDR3 loop is CASSLGTINQPQHF. In DNA form, the CDR3 reads TGCGCCAGCAGCTTGGGGACTATCAATCAGCCCCAGCATTTT.